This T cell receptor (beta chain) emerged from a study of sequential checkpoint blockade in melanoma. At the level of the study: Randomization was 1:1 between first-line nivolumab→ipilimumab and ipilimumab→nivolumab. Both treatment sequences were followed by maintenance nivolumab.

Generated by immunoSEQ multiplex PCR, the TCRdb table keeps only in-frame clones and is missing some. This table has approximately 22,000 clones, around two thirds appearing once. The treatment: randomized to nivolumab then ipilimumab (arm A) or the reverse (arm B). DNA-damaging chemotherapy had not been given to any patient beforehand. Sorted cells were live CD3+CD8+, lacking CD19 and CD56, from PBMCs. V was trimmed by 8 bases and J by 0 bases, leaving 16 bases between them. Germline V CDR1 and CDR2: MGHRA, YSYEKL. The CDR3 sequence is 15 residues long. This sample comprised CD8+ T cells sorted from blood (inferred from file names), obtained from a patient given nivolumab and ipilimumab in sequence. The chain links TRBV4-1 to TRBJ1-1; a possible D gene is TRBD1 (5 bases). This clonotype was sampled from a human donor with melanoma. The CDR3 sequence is CASVPGRIMNTEAFF. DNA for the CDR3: TGCGCCAGCGTGCCAGGGCGGATAATGAACACTGAAGCTTTCTTT.